This T cell receptor beta chain was recovered during a study of blood T cell repertoires in COVID-19. In the study overall: Sites in the United States, Italy and Spain provided acute and convalescent COVID-19 samples.

Methods used by the authors: Cell counts per sample came from amplifying reference gene primers. Sequenced by immunoSEQ multiplex PCR; TCRdb stores in-frame clones only, minus some. V and J calls and clone size follow that table, whereas D and trimming were derived from the DNA. The sample gives roughly 20,000 clones, 70% to 90% of which show up once; just over 25% is in the top ten. The TCR was taken from a human donor with active COVID-19. The donor label of this sample is uncertain. The sample was peripheral blood.

The CDR3 here is CASSLRTPLQGSPLHF. CDR3 nucleotide sequence: TGTGCCAGCAGCTTACGAACTCCTCTGCAGGGTTCACCCCTCCACTTT. The rearrangement joins TRBV11-2 to TRBJ1-6; TRBD1 might be the D (5 bases). Looked up from germline, CDR1 is SGHAT and CDR2 is FQNNGV. The CDR3 has 16 amino acids. Trimming pared 2 bases from V and 9 bases from J, leaving 17 bases between.